This T cell receptor (beta chain) was observed in a study of cytomegalovirus exposure and HLA in healthy donors. General observations from the study: Three chains linked to CMV were shown in vitro to be specific for CMV antigens. Clonal expansion, a later analysis showed, was greater in HLA-associated TCR beta chains than in equally common others.

The PCR ran on 60 Vbeta and 13 Jbeta primers. The protocol was immunoSEQ multiplex PCR, while the TCRdb copy is restricted to in-frame clones and leaves out a portion. The sample includes about 150,000 clones, around 84% seen only once; the top ten take more than 2%. This clone was seen just once. Its target is not known. This CDR3 region has 13 residues. V was trimmed by 5 bases and J by 11 bases, leaving 18 bases between them. Germline lookup yields CDR1 SEHNR and CDR2 FQNEAQ (reference sequence). The rearrangement uses TRBV7-9 and TRBJ1-1; a weak D match, TRBD1 (6 bases). The sequence was obtained from a boy aged 2-9 years in good health and CMV-seronegative. The sequencing input was PBMCs. CDR3 amino acids: CASSGEGGDEAFF. The CDR3 coding sequence is TGTGCCAGCAGCGGTGAGGGGGGGGATGAGGCTTTCTTT.